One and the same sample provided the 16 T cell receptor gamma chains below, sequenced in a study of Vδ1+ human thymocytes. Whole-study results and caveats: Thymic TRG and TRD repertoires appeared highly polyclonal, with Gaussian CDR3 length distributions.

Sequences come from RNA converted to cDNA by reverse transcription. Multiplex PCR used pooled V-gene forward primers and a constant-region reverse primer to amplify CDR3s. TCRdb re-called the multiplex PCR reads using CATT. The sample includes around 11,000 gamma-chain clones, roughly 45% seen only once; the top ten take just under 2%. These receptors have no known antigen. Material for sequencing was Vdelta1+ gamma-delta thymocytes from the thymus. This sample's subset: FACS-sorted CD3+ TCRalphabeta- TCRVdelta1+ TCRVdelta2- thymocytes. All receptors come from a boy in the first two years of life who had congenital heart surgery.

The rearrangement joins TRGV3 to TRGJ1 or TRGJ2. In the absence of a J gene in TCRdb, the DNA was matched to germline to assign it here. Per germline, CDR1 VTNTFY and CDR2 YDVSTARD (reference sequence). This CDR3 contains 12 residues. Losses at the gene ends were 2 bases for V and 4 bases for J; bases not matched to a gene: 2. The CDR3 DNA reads TGTGCCACCTGGGACAACTATTATAAGAAACTCTTT. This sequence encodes CATWDNYYKKLF.

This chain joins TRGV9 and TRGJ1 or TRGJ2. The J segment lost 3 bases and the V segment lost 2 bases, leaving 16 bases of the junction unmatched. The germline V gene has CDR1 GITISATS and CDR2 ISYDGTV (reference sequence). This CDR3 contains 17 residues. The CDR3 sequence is CALWEANRFAFYYKKLF. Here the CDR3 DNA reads TGTGCCTTGTGGGAGGCCAATCGATTCGCCTTTTATTATAAGAAACTCTTT.

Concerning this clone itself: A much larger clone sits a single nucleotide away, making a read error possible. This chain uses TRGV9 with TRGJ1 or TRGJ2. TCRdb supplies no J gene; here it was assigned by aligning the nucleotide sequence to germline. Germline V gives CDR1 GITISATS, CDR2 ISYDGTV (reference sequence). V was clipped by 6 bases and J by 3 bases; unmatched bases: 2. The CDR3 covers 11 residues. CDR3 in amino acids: CALWTYYKKLF. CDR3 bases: TGTGCCTTGTGGACTTATTATAAGAAACTCTTT.

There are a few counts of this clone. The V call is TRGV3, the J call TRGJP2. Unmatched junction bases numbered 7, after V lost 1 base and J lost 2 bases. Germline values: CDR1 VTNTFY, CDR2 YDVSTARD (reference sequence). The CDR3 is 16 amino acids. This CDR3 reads CATWDRPSSSDWIKTF. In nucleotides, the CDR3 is TGTGCCACCTGGGACAGACCCTCAAGTAGTGATTGGATCAAGACGTTT.

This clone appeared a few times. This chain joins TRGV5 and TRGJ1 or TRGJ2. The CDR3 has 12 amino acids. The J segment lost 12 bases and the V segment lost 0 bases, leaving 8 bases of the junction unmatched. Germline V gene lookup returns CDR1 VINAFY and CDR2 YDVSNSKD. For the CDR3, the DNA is TGTGCCACCTGGGACAGGCGGATCGGGAAACTCTTT. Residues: CATWDRRIGKLF.

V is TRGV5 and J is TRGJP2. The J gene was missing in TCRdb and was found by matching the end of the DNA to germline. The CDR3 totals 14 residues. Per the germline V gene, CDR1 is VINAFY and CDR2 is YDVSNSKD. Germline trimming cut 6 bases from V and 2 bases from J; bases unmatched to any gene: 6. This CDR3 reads CATWRRSSDWIKTF. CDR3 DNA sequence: TGTGCCACCTGGCGTAGGAGTAGTGATTGGATCAAGACGTTT.

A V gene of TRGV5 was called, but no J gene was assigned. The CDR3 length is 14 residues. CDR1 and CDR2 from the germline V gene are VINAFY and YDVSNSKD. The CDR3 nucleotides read TGTGCCACCTGGGACAGGCGGGTTGCTTATAAGAAACTATTT. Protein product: CATWDRRVAYKKLF.

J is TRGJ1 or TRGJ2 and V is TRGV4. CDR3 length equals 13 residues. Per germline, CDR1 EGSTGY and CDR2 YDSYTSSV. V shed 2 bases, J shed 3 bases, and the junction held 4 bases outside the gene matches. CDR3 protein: CATWDVFYYKKLF. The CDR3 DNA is TGTGCCACCTGGGATGTCTTTTATTATAAGAAACTCTTT.

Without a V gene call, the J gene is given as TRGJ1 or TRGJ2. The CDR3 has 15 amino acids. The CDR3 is CATLDPLKNYYKKLF. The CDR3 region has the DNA TGTGCCACCCTTGATCCCCTTAAGAATTATTATAAGAAACTCTTT.

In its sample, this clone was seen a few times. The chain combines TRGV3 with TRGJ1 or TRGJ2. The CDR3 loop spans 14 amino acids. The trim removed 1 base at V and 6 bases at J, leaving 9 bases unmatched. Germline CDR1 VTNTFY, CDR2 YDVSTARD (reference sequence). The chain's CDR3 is CATWDSPTTYKKLF. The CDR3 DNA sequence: TGTGCCACCTGGGACAGTCCAACTACTTATAAGAAACTCTTT.

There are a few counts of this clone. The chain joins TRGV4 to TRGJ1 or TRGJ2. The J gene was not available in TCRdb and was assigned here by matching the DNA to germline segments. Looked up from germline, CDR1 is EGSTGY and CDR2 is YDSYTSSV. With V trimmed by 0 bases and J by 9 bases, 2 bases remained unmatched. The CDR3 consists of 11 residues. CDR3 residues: CATWDGPKKLF. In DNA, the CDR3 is TGTGCCACCTGGGATGGGCCTAAGAAACTCTTT.

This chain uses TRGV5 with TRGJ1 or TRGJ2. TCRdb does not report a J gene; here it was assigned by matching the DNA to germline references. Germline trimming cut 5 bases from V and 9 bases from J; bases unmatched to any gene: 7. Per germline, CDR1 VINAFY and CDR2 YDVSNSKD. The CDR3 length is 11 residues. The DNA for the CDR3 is TGTGCCACCTGGGGACGATTTAAGAAACTCTTT. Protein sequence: CATWGRFKKLF.

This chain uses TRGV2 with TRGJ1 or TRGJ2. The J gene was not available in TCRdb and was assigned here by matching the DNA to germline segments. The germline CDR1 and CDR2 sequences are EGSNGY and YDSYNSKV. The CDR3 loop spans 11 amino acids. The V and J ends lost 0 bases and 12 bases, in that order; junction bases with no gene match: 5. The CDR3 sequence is CATWDGPGKLF. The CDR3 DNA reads TGTGCCACCTGGGACGGGCCCGGGAAACTCTTT.

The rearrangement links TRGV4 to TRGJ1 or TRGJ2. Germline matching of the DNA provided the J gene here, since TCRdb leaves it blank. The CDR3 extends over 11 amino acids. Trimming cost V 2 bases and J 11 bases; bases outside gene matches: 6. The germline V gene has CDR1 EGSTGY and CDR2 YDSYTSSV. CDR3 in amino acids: CATWDAFQKLF. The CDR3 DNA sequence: TGTGCCACCTGGGATGCATTTCAGAAACTCTTT.

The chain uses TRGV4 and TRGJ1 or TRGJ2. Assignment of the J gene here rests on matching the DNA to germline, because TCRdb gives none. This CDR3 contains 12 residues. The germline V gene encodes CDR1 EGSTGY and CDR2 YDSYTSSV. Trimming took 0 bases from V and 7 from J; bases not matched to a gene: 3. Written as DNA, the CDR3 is TGTGCCACCTGGGATGGGCAGTATAAGAAACTCTTT. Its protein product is CATWDGQYKKLF.

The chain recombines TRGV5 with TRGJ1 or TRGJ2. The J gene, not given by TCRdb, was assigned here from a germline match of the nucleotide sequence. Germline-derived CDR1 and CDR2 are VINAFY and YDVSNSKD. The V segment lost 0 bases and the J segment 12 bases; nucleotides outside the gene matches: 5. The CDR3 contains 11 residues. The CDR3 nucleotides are TGTGCCACCTGGGACAGGACAGGGAAACTCTTT. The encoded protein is CATWDRTGKLF.